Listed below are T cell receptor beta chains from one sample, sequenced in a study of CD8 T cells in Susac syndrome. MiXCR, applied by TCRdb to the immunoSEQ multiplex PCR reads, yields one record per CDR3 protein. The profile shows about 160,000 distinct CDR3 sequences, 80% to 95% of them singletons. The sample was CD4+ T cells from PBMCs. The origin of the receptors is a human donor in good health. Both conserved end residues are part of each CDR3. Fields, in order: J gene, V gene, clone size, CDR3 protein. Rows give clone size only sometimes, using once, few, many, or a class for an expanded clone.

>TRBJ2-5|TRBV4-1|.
CASSQEGGSAGAQETQYF
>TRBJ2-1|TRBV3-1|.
CASSQEGPAPEQFF
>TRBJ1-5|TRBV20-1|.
CSATRWGRGSNQPQHF
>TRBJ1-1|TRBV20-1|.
CSAPREGGQLGAFF
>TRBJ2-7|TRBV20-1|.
CSAREAGGGTYEQYF
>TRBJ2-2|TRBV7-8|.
CASSFRQANTGELFF
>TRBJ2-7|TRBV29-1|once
CSVVLAGRGVEQYF
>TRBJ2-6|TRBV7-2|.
CASSLGGGANVLTF
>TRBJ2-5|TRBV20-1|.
CSALGDRGRETQYF
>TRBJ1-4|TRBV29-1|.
CSVGTPTTNEKLFF
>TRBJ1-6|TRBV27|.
CASSSPGQFNSPLHF
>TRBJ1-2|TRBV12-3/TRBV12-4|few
CASSDRGGYGYTF
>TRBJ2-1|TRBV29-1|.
CSVGGSMYNEQFF
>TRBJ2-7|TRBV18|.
CASSPPETQSYEQYF
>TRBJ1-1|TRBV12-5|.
CASGLVGDTEAFF
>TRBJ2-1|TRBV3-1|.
CASSRYTGTDNEQFF
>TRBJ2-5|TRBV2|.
CASKLETQYF
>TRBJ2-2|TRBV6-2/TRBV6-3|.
CASIVGGAGTGELFF
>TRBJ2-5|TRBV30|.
CAWSVVRGAETQYF
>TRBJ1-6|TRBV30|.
CAWSRGVGPSTF
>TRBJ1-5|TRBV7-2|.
CASSLGPGDQPQHF
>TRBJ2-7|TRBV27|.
CASRVGGATYEQYF
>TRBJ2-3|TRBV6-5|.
CASRASGVPDTQYF
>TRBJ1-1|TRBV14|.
CASSQSQIEAFF
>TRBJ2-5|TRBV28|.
CASSFGREETQYF
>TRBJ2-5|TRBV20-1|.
CSAFPRQGARETQYF
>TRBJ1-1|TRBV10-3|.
CAISGDRGTTFF
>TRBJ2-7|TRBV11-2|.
CASSYRTQPPYEQYF
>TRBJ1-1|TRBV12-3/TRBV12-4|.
CASSTRQGGFF
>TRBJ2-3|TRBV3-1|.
CASSQDVSTDTQYF
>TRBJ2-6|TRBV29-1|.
CSVGSTGTGANVLTF
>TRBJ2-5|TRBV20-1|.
CSANSGGAETQYF
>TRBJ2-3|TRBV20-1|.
CSAPGLGADTQYF
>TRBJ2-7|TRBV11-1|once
CASSSFAGDAYEQYF
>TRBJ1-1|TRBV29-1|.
CSVEGAAGRGTEAFF
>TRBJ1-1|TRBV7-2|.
CASSPGGSGTEAFF
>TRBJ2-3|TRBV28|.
CASSTGRLPQYF
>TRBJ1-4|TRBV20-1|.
CSAPPTGSANEKLFF
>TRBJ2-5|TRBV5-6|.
CASSRRQEETQYF
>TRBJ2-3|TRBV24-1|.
CATSDPGPGDTQYF
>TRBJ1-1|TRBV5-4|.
CASSGPGDSIENTEAFF
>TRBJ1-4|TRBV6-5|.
CASSDRGELFF
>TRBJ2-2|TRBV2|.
CASSGVGQGLTGELFF
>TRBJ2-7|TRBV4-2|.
CASSRDAGTSSYEQYF